Included here is one T cell receptor beta chain sequence, with context. The CDR3 ends on some other residue instead of the conserved phenylalanine or tryptophan, so this is likely a read error. TCRdb keeps only in-frame clones here, not all; method: immunoSEQ multiplex PCR. The repertoire includes approximately 89,000 clones, approximately 89% of them detected once, and approximately 21% sits in the top ten. This sample is part of a study of control samples from healthy donors and cancer patients. Germline CDR1 is SEHNR and CDR2 is FQNEAQ (reference sequence). The trim removed 7 bases at V and 8 bases at J, leaving 15 bases unmatched. The CDR3 contains 15 residues.

Sequencing was carried out using blood. The TCR comes from a man aged 30 to 45 in good health. The rearrangement uses TRBV7-9 and TRBJ1-2; 8 bases are a match to TRBD1. As DNA, the CDR3 is TGTGCCAGCACTTCCCCTCTAAGACAGGGGAAAGGCTACACCTCC. As protein: CASTSPLRQGKGYTS.